Below are 5 T cell receptor beta chains sequenced from a single sample in a study of OX40 agonist ivuxolimab in advanced cancers. Some clones are missing from TCRdb's copy, which holds only in-frame ones; the method was immunoSEQ multiplex PCR. This repertoire shows tens of thousands of clones, around 80% found once; its top ten account for roughly 6.8%. The sequenced sample was CD4+ or CD8+ T cells sorted from blood, obtained in a trial of the OX40 agonist ivuxolimab. The source of these receptors is an adult with an advanced solid tumor such as melanoma, head and neck, liver or kidney cancer.

This clone has a handful of counts. The chain couples TRBV7-6 to TRBJ2-7; possible D gene TRBD1, 6 bases. Germline V lookup: CDR1 SGHVS, CDR2 FNYEAQ. The CDR3 totals 16 residues. Trimming took 2 bases from V and 3 from J, leaving 17 bases between them. CDR3 sequence reads: CASSLPGHRQNYEQYF. In DNA, the CDR3 is TGTGCCAGCAGCTTACCGGGACACAGACAGAACTACGAGCAGTACTTC.

This chain links TRBV9 with TRBJ2-1; 14 bases are a match to TRBD2. The CDR3 sequence is 16 residues long. The germline CDR1 and CDR2 sequences are SGDLS and YYNGEE. V gave up 3 bases and J gave up 8 bases; unmatched junction bases: 7. In DNA, the CDR3 is TGTGCCAGCAGCGCCACCCAGGGACTAGCGGGAGATGAGCAGTTCTTC. Its protein product is CASSATQGLAGDEQFF.

The chain links TRBV7-6 to TRBJ1-3; TRBD1 might be the D (5 bases). The V and J ends lost 1 base and 0 bases respectively, with 7 bases between them. Germline loops: CDR1 SGHVS, CDR2 FNYEAQ. The CDR3 is 15 residues long. The CDR3 is CASSLGTPSGNTIYF. The CDR3 coding sequence is TGTGCCAGCAGCTTAGGGACACCCTCTGGAAACACCATATATTTT. Looking up the rest from reference TRBV7-6 and TRBJ1-3 gives the full variable domain: GAGVSQSPRYKVTKRGQDVALRCDPISGHVSLYWYRQALGQGPEFLTYFNYEAQQDKSGLPNDRFSAERPEGSISTLTIQRTEQRDSAMYRCASSLGTPSGNTIYFGEGSWLTVV.

The chain combines TRBV5-1 with TRBJ2-4; a weak D match, TRBD2 (6 bases). Trimming stripped 1 base from V and 9 bases from J, with 14 bases between. The CDR3 has 14 residues. Germline CDR1 reads SGHRS; CDR2 reads YFSETQ. The CDR3 region has the DNA TGCGCCAGCAGCTTGTCGGGGGAAAAATTCATTCAGTACTTC. It yields the protein CASSLSGEKFIQYF.

The chain carries TRBV6-5 and TRBJ2-3, with TRBD2 as a possible D gene (6 bases). The CDR3 contains 14 residues. Germline V gene lookup returns CDR1 MNHEY and CDR2 SVGAGI. V gave up 6 bases and J gave up 3 bases, with 13 bases separating them. The chain's CDR3 is CASRRGLLTDTQYF. CDR3 sequence (DNA): TGTGCCAGCAGGAGGGGACTTCTTACAGATACGCAGTATTTT.